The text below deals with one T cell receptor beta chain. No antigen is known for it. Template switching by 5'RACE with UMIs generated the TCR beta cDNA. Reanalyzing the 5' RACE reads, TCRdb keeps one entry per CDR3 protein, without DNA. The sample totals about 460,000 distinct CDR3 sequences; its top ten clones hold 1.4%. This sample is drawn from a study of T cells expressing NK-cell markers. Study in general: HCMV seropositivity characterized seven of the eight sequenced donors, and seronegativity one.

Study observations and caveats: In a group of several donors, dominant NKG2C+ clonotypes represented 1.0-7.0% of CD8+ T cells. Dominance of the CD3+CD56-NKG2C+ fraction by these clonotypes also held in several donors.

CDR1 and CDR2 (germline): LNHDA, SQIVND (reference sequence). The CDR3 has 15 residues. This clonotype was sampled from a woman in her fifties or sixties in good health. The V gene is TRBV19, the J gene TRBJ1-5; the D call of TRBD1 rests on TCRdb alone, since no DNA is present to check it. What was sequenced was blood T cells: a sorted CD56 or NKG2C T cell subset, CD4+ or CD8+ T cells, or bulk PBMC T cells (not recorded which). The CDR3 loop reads CASIAQGSLNQPQHF.